The 29 T cell receptor beta chains presented below share a single source sample, sequenced in a study of blood T cell repertoires in COVID-19. Profiled with immunoSEQ multiplex PCR; TCRdb holds only in-frame clones, not every one. Of about 360,000 clones detected, approximately 89% appear once; the ten largest clones hold around 1.9%. The sequencing input was PBMCs or T cells enriched from blood (not recorded which). The receptor set was obtained from a man aged 35-49 years in a cohort exposed to, infected with or recovered from COVID-19 (not recorded which).

The V call is TRBV7-2, the J call TRBJ1-1, with D tentatively TRBD1 (6 bases). V was trimmed by 1 base and J by 4 bases, leaving 10 bases between them. The germline V gene encodes CDR1 SGHTA and CDR2 FQGNSA. The CDR3 is 14 residues long. The DNA of the CDR3 is TGTGCCAGCAGCTTAGGCAGCAGGGGCACTGAAGCTTTCTTT. This translates into CASSLGSRGTEAFF.

J is TRBJ2-7 and V is TRBV2, with 8 bases that match TRBD2. This CDR3 has 15 residues. The V gene end was trimmed by 6 bases and the J gene end by 4 bases; junction bases not matched to a gene: 11. Germline CDR1 reads SNHLY; CDR2 reads FYNNEI. CDR3 in DNA: TGTGCCAGCAGCCCCGGTGGTAGCGGGACTTACGAGCAGTACTTC. As protein: CASSPGGSGTYEQYF.

V and J are TRBV28 and TRBJ2-5; possible D gene TRBD1, 6 bases. V lost 4 bases, J lost 9 bases, and 15 bases lay in between. The germline V gene encodes CDR1 MDHEN and CDR2 SYDVKM. CDR3 length: 13 residues. This CDR3 is CASSSGTRFAQYF. CDR3 bases: TGTGCCAGCAGTTCCGGGACACGTTTCGCCCAGTACTTC.

Only one count was recorded for this clone. The chain has TRBV28 and TRBJ2-7, with D perhaps matching TRBD1 (6 bases). The CDR3 runs to 15 residues. Trimming pared 5 bases from V and 5 bases from J, leaving 19 bases between. The germline V gene has CDR1 MDHEN and CDR2 SYDVKM. The CDR3 region is CASSASGHPNHEQYF. The CDR3 DNA follows: TGTGCCAGCAGTGCATCGGGACATCCAAACCACGAGCAGTACTTC.

This sequence joins TRBV18 and TRBJ1-6; 10 bases map to TRBD1. The trim removed 3 bases at V and 4 bases at J, leaving 0 bases unmatched. The CDR3 spans 15 residues. The germline V gene encodes CDR1 KGHSH and CDR2 LQKENI. CDR3 DNA sequence: TGTGCCAGCTCACCGGGACAGGGGTATAATTCACCCCTCCACTTT. It specifies CASSPGQGYNSPLHF.

V and J are TRBV4-2 and TRBJ1-2; D is possibly TRBD1 (5 bases). Germline CDR1 is LGHNA and CDR2 is YNFKEQ. CDR3 length equals 15 residues. V shed 0 bases and J shed 4 bases, with 12 bases lying between them. The CDR3 protein is CASSQEEQAAYGYTF. CDR3 bases: TGTGCCAGCAGCCAAGAGGAACAGGCGGCCTATGGCTACACCTTC.

The V and J genes are TRBV10-1 and TRBJ2-1; 12 nucleotides line up with TRBD2. The CDR3 has 15 amino acids. Germline lookup yields CDR1 WNHNN and CDR2 SYGVQD (reference sequence). With V trimmed by 7 bases and J by 7 bases, 8 bases remained unmatched. The CDR3 spells CASTGLAGPENEQFF. The CDR3 bases are TGCGCCAGCACCGGACTAGCGGGACCAGAGAATGAGCAGTTCTTC.

The chain combines TRBV30 with TRBJ2-3, with D hard to call. CDR1 is GTSNPN and CDR2 is SVGIG in the germline V gene (reference sequence). The germline V and J ends were trimmed by 3 bases and 4 bases, with 5 bases remaining between them. The length of the CDR3 is 11 residues. CDR3 sequence: CAWSPSDTQYF. The CDR3 DNA sequence: TGTGCCTGGAGCCCTTCAGATACGCAGTATTTT.

This clone was recorded only once. This chain connects TRBV9 to TRBJ1-3; 8 nucleotides align to TRBD1. Germline V lookup: CDR1 SGDLS, CDR2 YYNGEE. The V gene end was trimmed by 0 bases and the J gene end by 0 bases; junction bases not matched to a gene: 5. CDR3 size: 17 residues. This CDR3 is CASSVGGTGVSGNTIYF. CDR3 DNA sequence: TGTGCCAGCAGCGTAGGCGGGACAGGCGTCTCTGGAAACACCATATATTTT.

V gene TRBV5-5 combines with J gene TRBJ2-2; D remains ambiguous. The CDR3 runs to 13 residues. Germline-derived CDR1 and CDR2 are SGHKS and YYEKEE (reference sequence). The V gene lost 1 base and the J gene lost 7 bases, with 8 bases spanning the gap. CDR3 sequence (DNA): TGTGCCAGCAGCTTGAGTGCGTTCGGGGAGCTGTTTTTT. Its protein product is CASSLSAFGELFF.

This clone showed up just a few times. The J gene is TRBJ1-5, the V gene TRBV28, with 7 bases fitting TRBD1. Germline-derived CDR1 and CDR2 are MDHEN and SYDVKM. The V gene end was trimmed by 8 bases and the J gene end by 2 bases; junction bases not matched to a gene: 15. This CDR3 spans 17 amino acids. In DNA form, the CDR3 reads TGTGCCAGCCGATTTGGGTCGAGGGGGCGCGGCAATCAGCCCCAGCATTTT. Amino acids: CASRFGSRGRGNQPQHF. Complete variable domain (other parts from reference TRBV28 and TRBJ1-5): DVKVTQSSRYLVKRTGEKVFLECVQDMDHENMFWYRQDPGLGLRLIYFSYDVKMKEKGDIPEGYSVSREKKERFSLILESASTNQTSMYLCASRFGSRGRGNQPQHFGDGTRLSIL.

V gene TRBV14 combines with J gene TRBJ1-6; TRBD1 matches 10 bases. The CDR3 contains 15 residues. Germline lookup yields CDR1 SGHDN and CDR2 FVKESK. The V gene end was trimmed by 4 bases and the J gene end by 7 bases; junction bases not matched to a gene: 4. The CDR3 DNA reads TGTGCCAGCAGCCCCCGACAGGGGGCGAATTCACCCCTCCACTTT. It specifies CASSPRQGANSPLHF.

The chain links TRBV2 to TRBJ2-6, with D perhaps TRBD1 (5 bases). Between the trimmed V and J ends, which lost 4 bases and 2 bases, there was a span of 9 bases. The CDR3 is 15 amino acids. Germline lookup yields CDR1 SNHLY and CDR2 FYNNEI. CDR3 amino acids: CASSVKGPGANVLTF. For the CDR3, the DNA is TGTGCCAGCAGTGTCAAGGGGCCTGGGGCCAACGTCCTGACTTTC. The whole variable domain, remainder taken from reference TRBV2 and TRBJ2-6, is EPEVTQTPSHQVTQMGQEVILRCVPISNHLYFYWYRQILGQKVEFLVSFYNNEISEKSEIFDDQFSVERPDGSNFTLKIRSTKLEDSAMYFCASSVKGPGANVLTFGAGSRLTVL.

For this clone: Other DNA sequences in the same sample also yield this CDR3. The rearrangement links TRBV20-1 to TRBJ1-2, with D possibly TRBD1 on 6 matching bases. V lost 0 bases to trimming and J lost 7 bases, with 6 bases between them. The germline V gene has CDR1 DFQATT and CDR2 SNEGSKA (reference sequence). CDR3 size: 11 residues. CDR3 loop: CSARDRGGYTF. Written as DNA, the CDR3 is TGCAGTGCTAGAGACAGGGGTGGCTACACCTTC.

The rearrangement links TRBV28 to TRBJ1-5; 7 bases align to TRBD1. The germline V gene has CDR1 MDHEN and CDR2 SYDVKM. Trimming at V came to 1 base and at J to 3 bases, leaving 9 bases not matched to a gene. CDR3 length equals 17 residues. The CDR3 nucleotides are TGTGCCAGCAGTTTATTCCAGTTCGGGACAGCCAATCAGCCCCAGCATTTT. Its translation: CASSLFQFGTANQPQHF.

This chain links TRBV29-1 with TRBJ2-3; D may be TRBD1 (5 bases). CDR1 is SQVTM and CDR2 is ANQGSEA in the germline V gene. The V gene lost 4 bases and the J gene lost 7 bases, with 15 bases spanning the gap. CDR3 length equals 13 residues. CDR3 in amino acids: CSVASTGPYTQYF. The CDR3 coding sequence is TGCAGCGTTGCGTCCACAGGTCCCTATACGCAGTATTTT.

This clone was seen only a few times. The gene calls are TRBV19 and TRBJ1-3; D possibly corresponds to TRBD1 (6 bases). Germline-derived CDR1 and CDR2 are LNHDA and SQIVND (reference sequence). V lost 6 bases and J 1 base, leaving 10 bases between the germline ends. This CDR3 is built from 14 residues. This CDR3 reads CASRGTGSGNTIYF. Here the CDR3 DNA reads TGTGCCAGTAGAGGCACAGGGTCTGGAAACACCATATATTTT.

This clone was recorded only once. The chain employs TRBV6-4 and TRBJ1-2; D possibly corresponds to TRBD1 (6 bases). Germline V gene data show CDR1 as MRHNA and CDR2 as SNTAGT. V was clipped by 6 bases and J by 12 bases, with 26 bases between them. The CDR3 has 15 residues. The CDR3 DNA sequence: TGTGCCAGCAGCAAACAGGGTGAAGGCCATCCCGCCAACACCTTC. It specifies CASSKQGEGHPANTF.

This clone was recorded only once. The chain recombines TRBV27 with TRBJ2-2; no definite D call. Germline CDR1 MNHEY, CDR2 SMNVEV (reference sequence). The CDR3 has 16 residues. V was shortened by 6 bases and J by 4 bases, with 18 bases between the two germline ends. This chain's CDR3 is CASSPSRLVGTGELFF. The CDR3 coding sequence is TGTGCCAGCAGCCCATCCCGGCTAGTAGGCACCGGGGAGCTGTTTTTT.

The chain is built from TRBV5-4 and TRBJ2-7; 10 bases agree with TRBD2. The CDR3 consists of 16 residues. The V gene end was trimmed by 3 bases and the J gene end by 6 bases; junction bases not matched to a gene: 12. Looked up from germline, CDR1 is SGHNT and CDR2 is YYREEE (reference sequence). The CDR3 DNA is TGTGCCAGCAGCTCATCGGGTGGGCTAGCGGGAGTCGAGCAGTACTTC. It is translated as CASSSSGGLAGVEQYF.

The chain uses TRBV5-4 and TRBJ2-2; 9 bases match TRBD2. Germline CDR1 reads SGHNT; CDR2 reads YYREEE (reference sequence). The V and J ends lost 4 bases and 2 bases, in that order; junction bases with no gene match: 6. The CDR3 totals 16 residues. CDR3 DNA sequence: TGTGCCAGCAGCACCGGACTAGCGATTAACACCGGGGAGCTGTTTTTT. Translated: CASSTGLAINTGELFF.

This clone has a single count. The chain combines TRBV21-1 with TRBJ2-4; no DNA check was done on the table's D call, TRBD2. TRBV21-1 is annotated as a pseudogene. This CDR3 comprises 19 residues. CDR3 residues: CASSKGGVSGTLAKNIQYF. CDR3 nucleotide sequence: TGTGCCAGCAGCAAAGGGGGTGTTAGCGGGACCTTAGCCAAAAACATTCAGTACTTC.

This clone was observed a single time. The chain combines TRBV29-1 with TRBJ1-5; D unclear. The CDR3 covers 13 residues. The V end was cut by 4 bases, the J end by 3 bases, with 10 bases between. Germline V gene data show CDR1 as SQVTM and CDR2 as ANQGSEA. DNA of the CDR3: TGCAGCGTTGGAGGGCAGAACAATCAGCCCCAGCATTTT. Translation gives CSVGGQNNQPQHF.

Of note for this clone: This specimen includes other DNA sequences encoding the same CDR3. CDR3 sequence reads: CASSLGARTDTQYF. CDR3 nucleotides: TGTGCCAGCAGCTTGGGGGCCCGCACAGATACGCAGTATTTT. The J gene is TRBJ2-3, the V gene TRBV11-2; D may be TRBD1 (6 bases). Trimming took 3 bases from V and 1 from J, leaving 8 bases between them. Germline CDR1 SGHAT, CDR2 FQNNGV. CDR3 length: 14 amino acids.

V and J are TRBV10-3 and TRBJ2-7; the match to TRBD2 covers 8 bases. CDR1 is ENHRY, CDR2 SYGVKD, per germline. The CDR3 covers 14 residues. V dropped 2 bases and J dropped 4; count of bases not matched to a gene: 4. This CDR3 reads CAISEPSGRYEQYF. CDR3 coding DNA: TGTGCCATCAGTGAGCCCAGCGGGAGATACGAGCAGTACTTC.

This sequence joins TRBV28 and TRBJ1-1; tentative D call: TRBD1 (5 bases). This CDR3 has 12 amino acids. Between the trimmed V and J ends, which lost 3 bases and 13 bases, there was a span of 15 bases. The germline CDR1 and CDR2 sequences are MDHEN and SYDVKM. The CDR3 protein is CASSFLGQGGFF. CDR3 nucleotide sequence: TGTGCCAGCAGTTTTCTTGGGCAGGGAGGTTTCTTT. The full variable domain, with the rest looked up from reference TRBV28 and TRBJ1-1, is DVKVTQSSRYLVKRTGEKVFLECVQDMDHENMFWYRQDPGLGLRLIYFSYDVKMKEKGDIPEGYSVSREKKERFSLILESASTNQTSMYLCASSFLGQGGFFGQGTRLTVV.

The chain recombines TRBV28 with TRBJ1-6; 7 bases match TRBD1. The CDR3 sequence is 12 residues long. CDR1 MDHEN and CDR2 SYDVKM come from the germline V gene. Losses at the gene ends were 10 bases for V and 7 bases for J; bases not matched to a gene: 4. CDR3 nucleotides: TGTGCCACGGGACAGCAGAATTCACCCCTCCACTTT. Its translation is CATGQQNSPLHF.

The V gene is TRBV28, the J gene TRBJ2-7, with TRBD2 identical over 9 bases. With 3 bases clipped from V and 6 bases from J, the junction kept 0 bases outside the gene matches. CDR1 and CDR2 (germline): MDHEN, SYDVKM. The CDR3 length is 12 residues. CDR3 protein: CASSFSGSEQYF. CDR3 in DNA: TGTGCCAGCAGTTTTAGCGGGAGCGAGCAGTACTTC.

The V call is TRBV7-9, the J call TRBJ2-1; 12 bases are a match to TRBD2. The V segment lost 5 bases and the J segment 10 bases; nucleotides outside the gene matches: 9. The CDR3 extends over 15 amino acids. The germline gives CDR1 SEHNR, CDR2 FQNEAQ (reference sequence). The CDR3 is CASSRTSGDSGEQFF. CDR3 nucleotide sequence: TGTGCCAGCAGCCGGACTAGCGGGGACTCGGGAGAGCAGTTCTTC.